The T cell receptor (beta chain) under discussion was sequenced for a study of metastatic and nonmetastatic thyroid tumors. Study background: It was across blood and tumor or nodule tissue from malignant and benign thyroid patients that repertoires were compared. Study-wide results and limits: It was reportedly found that TCR beta diversity was significantly higher in malignant thyroid tumors than in benign nodules, a difference seen in both blood and tumor samples.

In the authors' workflow: A classifier of distant metastasis in papillary thyroid cancer was built from CDR3 differences (across clinicopathological groups). With MiXCR, TCRdb reprocessed the PCR reads. TCRdb, not the original authors, processed these V and J calls. Of roughly 24,000 clones in the sample, 21% were seen once. Patients underwent thyroid surgery, and none had received any treatment before it. Germline trimming cut 7 bases from V and 3 bases from J; bases unmatched to any gene: 6. The CDR3 contains 16 residues. Germline V CDR1 and CDR2: LNHDA, SQIVND (reference sequence). Details on this clone: Its antigen is not identified.

This clonotype was obtained from a male donor with papillary thyroid cancer or a benign thyroid nodule (not recorded which). Some clones in this sample may be carry-over from other donors' samples. The sequenced sample consisted of blood. The chain combines TRBV19 with TRBJ2-2; 12 bases are a match to TRBD2. The CDR3 nucleotides read TGTGCCAGTACCCAGACTAGCGGGAGTTACACCGGGGAGCTGTTTTTT. Protein: CASTQTSGSYTGELFF.